A selection of T cell receptor beta chains follows, all from one sample in a study of blood T cell repertoires in COVID-19. Profiling relied on immunoSEQ multiplex PCR, and the TCRdb table lists in-frame clones only, not all of them. The sample carries 200,000 to 250,000 clones, about 86% recorded once. The sequenced material came from peripheral blood. These receptors all stem from a man between 18 and 35 years old with active or convalescent COVID-19. The conserved cysteine and the conserved F or W are not part of the CDR3 here. Expanded clones get a size class; other rows say once, few or many, or leave the size out.

size	J	V	CDR3
-	TRBJ2-3	TRBV30	AWTSGRAKASTDTQY
-	TRBJ1-3	TRBV7-6	ASRPTRTIHKSSGNTIY
-	TRBJ1-6	TRBV28	ASTLSSYNSPLH
-	TRBJ2-2	TRBV27	ASSFIQRPRGAGELF
-	TRBJ2-7	TRBV7-9	ASSSGASGRTYEQY
-	TRBJ1-6	TRBV9	ASSVDRDRVLGSPLH
-	TRBJ1-5	TRBV12-5	ASGLPTGQPQH
-	TRBJ2-7	TRBV9	ASSPVGLAGVGEQY
-	TRBJ1-1	TRBV10-3	AITGQGNTEAF
-	TRBJ2-1	TRBV6-1	ASSASSGRVANEQF
-	TRBJ2-6	TRBV30	AWSVTVPGANVLT
-	TRBJ2-2	TRBV7-9	ASSLRQGGDTGELF
-	TRBJ1-5	TRBV1	TSSQRTGNQPQH
-	TRBJ1-3	TRBV14	ASSQAQWGAGNTIY
-	TRBJ1-1	TRBV28	AGGQGDTEAF
-	TRBJ2-5	TRBV19	ASSIATSGLQETQY
-	TRBJ2-1	TRBV6-8	ASGSGSWSYNEQF
once	TRBJ2-7	TRBV3-1/TRBV3-2	ASSQDFSGGYEQY
-	TRBJ2-1	TRBV5-4	ASSLLAGQNEQF
once	TRBJ2-1	TRBV4-3	ASSLGYNYNEQF
-	TRBJ1-5	TRBV30	AWSASGGSNQPQH
-	TRBJ2-7	TRBV3-1/TRBV3-2	ASSPRGTFSYEQY
once	TRBJ1-1	TRBV4-2	ASSQTRGNTEAF
-	TRBJ1-2	TRBV9	ASSVATTRGGDGYT
-	TRBJ2-7	TRBV27	ASSLRQGANGGYEQY
once	TRBJ1-1	TRBV27	ASRIQGAQTEAF
-	TRBJ1-5	TRBV19	ASSMDRVGNQPQH
-	TRBJ2-3	TRBV6-6	ASKAGPTDTQY
-	TRBJ2-1	TRBV11-2	ASSLGSNEQF
-	TRBJ2-3	TRBV6-2/TRBV6-3	ASSPTAGGGGTDTQY
-	TRBJ2-5	TRBV10-3	ATGSSGSETQY
once	TRBJ1-4	TRBV5-1	ASSNRATNEKLF
-	TRBJ2-2	TRBV15	ATSSELAGVGTGELF
-	TRBJ2-5	TRBV12-5	ASGLRQDGAQY
-	TRBJ1-5	TRBV7-2	ASSFDIQPQH
-	TRBJ2-2	TRBV9	ASSVRGTSTGELF
-	TRBJ2-2	TRBV7-2	ASSPLAANTGELF
few	TRBJ2-2	TRBV9	ASSARLAANTGELF
-	TRBJ1-2	TRBV12-3/TRBV12-4	ASSIINYGYT
-	TRBJ2-3	TRBV6-1	ASSEVRRVRTDTQY
-	TRBJ2-2	TRBV11-2	ASSAPGSTGELF
-	TRBJ1-4	TRBV7-6	ASSRGGFSEKLF
once	TRBJ2-7	TRBV6-5	ASWARASSYEQY
-	TRBJ2-5	TRBV5-1	ASSPGQPQETQY
-	TRBJ2-6	TRBV15	ATSRQGVGANVLT
-	TRBJ1-1	TRBV5-1	ASSPGQGLANTEAF
-	TRBJ1-1	TRBV5-8	ASSLEGRTEAF
-	TRBJ1-1	TRBV7-8	ASSLGSAGGTEAF
once	TRBJ2-1	TRBV7-9	ASSNREPNEQF
-	TRBJ2-7	TRBV7-2	ASSSPTGIAYEQY
once	TRBJ1-2	TRBV27	ASSNGVNYGYT
-	TRBJ1-2	TRBV24-1	ATSDSRTGYGYT
once	TRBJ2-7	TRBV15	ATSRVPGHIWGQY
-	TRBJ2-1	TRBV6-2/TRBV6-3	ASSIHITDSAPTTYNEQF
-	TRBJ1-6	TRBV10-1	ASTPLNGQGVSYNSPLH
-	TRBJ2-2	TRBV5-1	ASSLSSPNTGELF
-	TRBJ1-3	TRBV7-8	ASSRDRVPGNTIY
once	TRBJ1-2	TRBV7-2	ASSPGGAGNYGYT